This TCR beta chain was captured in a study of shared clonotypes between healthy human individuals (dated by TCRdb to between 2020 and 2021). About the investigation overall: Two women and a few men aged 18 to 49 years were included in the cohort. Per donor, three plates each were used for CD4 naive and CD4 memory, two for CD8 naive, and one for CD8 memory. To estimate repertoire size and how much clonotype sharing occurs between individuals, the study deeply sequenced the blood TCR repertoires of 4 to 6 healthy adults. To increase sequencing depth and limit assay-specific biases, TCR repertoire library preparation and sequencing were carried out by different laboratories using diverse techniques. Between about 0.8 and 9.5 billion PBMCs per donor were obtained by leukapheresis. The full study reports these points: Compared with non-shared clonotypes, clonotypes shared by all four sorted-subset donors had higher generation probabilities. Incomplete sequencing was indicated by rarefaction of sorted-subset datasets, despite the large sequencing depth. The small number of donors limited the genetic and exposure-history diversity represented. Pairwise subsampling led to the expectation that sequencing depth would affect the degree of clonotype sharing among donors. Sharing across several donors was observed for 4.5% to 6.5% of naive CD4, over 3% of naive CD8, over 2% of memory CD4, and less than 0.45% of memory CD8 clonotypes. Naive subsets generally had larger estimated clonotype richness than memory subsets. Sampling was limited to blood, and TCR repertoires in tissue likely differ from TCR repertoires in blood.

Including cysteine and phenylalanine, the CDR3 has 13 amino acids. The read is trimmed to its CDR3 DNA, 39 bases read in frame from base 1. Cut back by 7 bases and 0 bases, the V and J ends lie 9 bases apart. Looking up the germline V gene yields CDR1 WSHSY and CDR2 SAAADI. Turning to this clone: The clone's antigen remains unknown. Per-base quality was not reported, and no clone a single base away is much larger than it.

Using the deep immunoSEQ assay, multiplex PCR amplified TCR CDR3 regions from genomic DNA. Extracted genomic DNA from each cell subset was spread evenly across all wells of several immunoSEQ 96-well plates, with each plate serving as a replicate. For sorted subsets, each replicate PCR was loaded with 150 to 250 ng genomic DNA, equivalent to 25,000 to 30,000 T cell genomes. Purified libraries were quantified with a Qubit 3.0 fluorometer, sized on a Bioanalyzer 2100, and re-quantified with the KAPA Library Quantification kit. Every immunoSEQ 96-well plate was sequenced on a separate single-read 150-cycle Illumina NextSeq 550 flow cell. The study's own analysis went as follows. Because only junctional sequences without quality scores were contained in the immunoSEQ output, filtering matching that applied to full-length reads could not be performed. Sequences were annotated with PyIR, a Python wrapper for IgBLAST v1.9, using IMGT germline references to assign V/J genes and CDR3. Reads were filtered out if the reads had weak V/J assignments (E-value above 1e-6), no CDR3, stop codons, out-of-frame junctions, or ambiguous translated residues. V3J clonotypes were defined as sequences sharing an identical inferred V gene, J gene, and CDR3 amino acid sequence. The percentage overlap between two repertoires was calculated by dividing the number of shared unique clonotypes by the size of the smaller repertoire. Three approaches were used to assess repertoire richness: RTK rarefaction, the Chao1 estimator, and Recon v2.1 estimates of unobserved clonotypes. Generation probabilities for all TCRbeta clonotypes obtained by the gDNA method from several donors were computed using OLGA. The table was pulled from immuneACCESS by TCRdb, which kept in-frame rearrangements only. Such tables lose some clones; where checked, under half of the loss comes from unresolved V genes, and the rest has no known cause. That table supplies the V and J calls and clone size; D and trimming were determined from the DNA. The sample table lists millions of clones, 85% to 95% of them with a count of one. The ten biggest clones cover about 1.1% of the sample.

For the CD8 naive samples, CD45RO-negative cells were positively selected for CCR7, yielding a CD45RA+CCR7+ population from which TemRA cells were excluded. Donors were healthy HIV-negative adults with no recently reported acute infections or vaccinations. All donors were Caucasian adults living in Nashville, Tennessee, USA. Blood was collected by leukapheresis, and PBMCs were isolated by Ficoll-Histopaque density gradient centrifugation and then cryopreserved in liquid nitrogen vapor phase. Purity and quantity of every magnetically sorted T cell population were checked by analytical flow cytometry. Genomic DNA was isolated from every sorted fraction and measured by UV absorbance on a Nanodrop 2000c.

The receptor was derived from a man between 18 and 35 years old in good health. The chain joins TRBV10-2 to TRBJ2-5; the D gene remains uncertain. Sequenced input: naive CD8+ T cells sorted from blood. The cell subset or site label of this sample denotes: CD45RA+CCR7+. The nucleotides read TGCGCCAGCAAAGCAGCGTACCAAGAGACCCAGTACTTC. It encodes CASKAAYQETQYF.